This TCR beta chain came from a study of T cells after yellow fever vaccination. Study results and limitations: At around 95% for CD4 and around 91% for CD8, most primary-vaccination clones showed up again after the booster.

This clonotype was seen at least ten times. Its specificity is not known. Germline assignment: CDR1 SEHNR and CDR2 FQNEAQ (reference sequence). The V gene end was trimmed by 4 bases and the J gene end by 6 bases; junction bases not matched to a gene: 5. This CDR3 contains 14 residues. The 5'RACE template-switching step produced TCR cDNA and added a universal primer site and UMIs. MiXCR, run by TCRdb on the 5' RACE reads, gives a single entry per CDR3 protein. The sample yields roughly 150,000 distinct CDR3 sequences, just over 6.5% seen once. This TCR was sampled from a man under 40 who received the YFV17D yellow fever vaccine. The sequenced sample was CD4+ T cells sorted from PBMCs, obtained 10 days after the yellow fever booster vaccination. The gene calls are TRBV7-9 and TRBJ2-3, with 9 positions matching TRBD1. CDR3 in DNA: TGTGCCAGCAGCTACACAGGGGGCAGGGATACGCAGTATTTT. Protein: CASSYTGGRDTQYF.